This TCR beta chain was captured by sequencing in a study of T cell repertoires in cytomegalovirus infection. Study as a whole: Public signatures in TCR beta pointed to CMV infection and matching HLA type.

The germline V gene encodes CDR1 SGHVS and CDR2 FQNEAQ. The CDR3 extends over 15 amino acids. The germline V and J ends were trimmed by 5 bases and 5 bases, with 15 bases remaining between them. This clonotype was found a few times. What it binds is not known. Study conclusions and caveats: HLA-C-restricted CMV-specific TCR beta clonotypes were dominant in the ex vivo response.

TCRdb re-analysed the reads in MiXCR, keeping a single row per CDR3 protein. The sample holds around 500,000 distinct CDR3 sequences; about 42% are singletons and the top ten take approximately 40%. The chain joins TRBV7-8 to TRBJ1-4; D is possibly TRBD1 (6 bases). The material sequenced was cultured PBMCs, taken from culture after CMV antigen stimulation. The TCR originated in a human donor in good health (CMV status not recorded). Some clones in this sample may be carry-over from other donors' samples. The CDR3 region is CASSLRQARNEKLFF. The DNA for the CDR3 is TGTGCCAGCAGCCTAAGACAGGCCCGGAATGAAAAACTGTTTTTT.